This T cell receptor beta chain was observed in a study of blood T cell repertoires in COVID-19 (dated by TCRdb to 2018 to 2020). Some background on the complete study: Collaborator samples came from the United States, Italy and Spain and covered acute and convalescent phases of COVID-19. The material from the prospective study consisted of cDNA or gDNA derived from T cells, B-cell-depleted T cells, or PBMCs. The dataset comprised deeply sampled blood TCRbeta repertoires from subjects exposed to, actively infected with, or recovered from COVID-19. The samples were drawn from two sources: the first 160 participants of the ongoing ImmuneRACE study, and approximately 1,300 subjects contributed by 6 global collaborators. Where available, HLA class I and class II types were taken from metadata supplied by the sample provider and were not determined by assay-based typing. The repertoires were released in a freely available public database meant as a resource for research on the immune response to SARS-CoV-2. A de-identified subject ID, COVID-19 status, age in years and sex were almost always included in the sample metadata. General conclusions and limits of the study: The quantity of clinical and demographic metadata differed by source and by participant and was supplied without curation.

TCRbeta CDR3 regions were amplified from genomic DNA by means of the immunoSEQ Assay, a bias-controlled multiplex PCR. The authors' pipeline ran thus. The number of nucleated cells in each sample was estimated from the amplification of reference gene primers within the assay. Sequence reads were collapsed and filtered to measure the absolute abundance of every unique TCRbeta CDR3 rearrangement. For each sample, productive Simpson clonality was calculated as the square root of Simpson's diversity index over productive rearrangements. The clones in this table, taken by TCRdb from immuneACCESS, are in-frame only. Not every clone is retained; where verified, under half of the shortfall comes from an unresolved V gene, and the cause of the rest is unknown. D and trimming come from the DNA, and the V and J calls and clone size come from that table. The sample includes fewer than 400,000 clones, with around four fifths observed a single time. The ten largest clonotypes hold 2.5% to 3% of the sample.

This clone was counted once. Its antigen has not been determined. No base qualities exist here, and no much larger clone lies one base off it. Each collaborating institution followed its own protocols to collect whole blood in K2EDTA tubes. Collaborator samples were shipped for TCRbeta analysis as frozen whole blood, isolated PBMCs, or DNA extracted from either sample type. V lost 3 bases and J lost 3 bases; the stretch between them is 12 bases long. CDR3 length: 13 amino acids, cysteine to phenylalanine. The CDR3 DNA has 39 bases and is translated from base 1. The germline V gene encodes CDR1 DFQATT and CDR2 SNEGSKA (reference sequence).

The receptor's source is a man aged 25-45 years with active or convalescent COVID-19. Material for sequencing was peripheral blood. Recombination connected TRBV20-1 to TRBJ2-7; the D gene is not confidently resolved. The nucleotide sequence reads TGCAGTGCTAGTCCGCAGGCAAACTACGAGCAGTACTTC. It encodes CSASPQANYEQYF.